One sample yielded the 21 T cell receptor beta chains listed below, sequenced in a study of T cell responses to AZD1222 COVID-19 vaccine. Generated by immunoSEQ multiplex PCR, the TCRdb table keeps only in-frame clones and is missing some. The sample has approximately 120,000 clones, approximately 90% seen once; the top ten hold around 7.5%. Specimen: peripheral blood, collected on day 0 of AZD1222 vaccination. The receptors stem from an adult in good health.

V is TRBV12-3 or TRBV12-4 and J is TRBJ1-2, with D perhaps TRBD1 (5 bases). Trimming removed 1 base at V and 7 bases at J, with 10 bases between. This CDR3 region has 13 residues. The DNA for the CDR3 is TGTGCCAGCAGTTTAGGGGACTTTGCTGGCTACACCTTC. Its translation: CASSLGDFAGYTF.

This clone appeared once. The chain joins TRBV9 to TRBJ2-7; 9 bases agree with TRBD2. V was clipped by 3 bases and J by 5 bases; unmatched bases: 6. The germline gives CDR1 SGDLS, CDR2 YYNGEE. There are 14 residues in the CDR3. In DNA, the CDR3 is TGTGCCAGCAGCGCTAGCGGGAATCACAACGAGCAGTACTTC. It specifies CASSASGNHNEQYF.

On this clone: The sample carries other DNA sequences with the same CDR3. This chain joins TRBV11-2 and TRBJ2-3; D not resolved. V was shortened by 2 bases and J by 2 bases, with 2 bases between the two germline ends. Germline V CDR1 and CDR2: SGHAT, FQNNGV. The CDR3 covers 12 residues. Here the CDR3 reads CASSLNTDTQYF. In DNA, the CDR3 is TGTGCCAGCAGCTTAAACACAGATACGCAGTATTTT.

The chain employs TRBV2 and TRBJ1-1; D is ambiguous. V shed 6 bases and J shed 0 bases, with 14 bases lying between them. The CDR3 runs to 15 residues. The germline V gene encodes CDR1 SNHLY and CDR2 FYNNEI. CDR3 in DNA: TGTGCCAGCAGAATCTCGGTCAGCATGAACACTGAAGCTTTCTTT. Translated, it gives CASRISVSMNTEAFF.

The rearrangement joins TRBV5-1 to TRBJ2-7; weak D call: TRBD2 (5 bases). This CDR3 region has 12 residues. Germline-derived CDR1 and CDR2 are SGHRS and YFSETQ. V gave up 3 bases and J gave up 2 bases, with 6 bases separating them. As DNA, the CDR3 is TGCGCCAGCAGCTCCGGGACCTACGAGCAGTACTTC. This codes for CASSSGTYEQYF.

This chain links TRBV14 with TRBJ1-4, with 7 bases identical to TRBD1. The V gene's germline CDR1 is SGHDN and CDR2 FVKESK. V gave up 4 bases and J gave up 10 bases; unmatched junction bases: 9. The CDR3 contains 14 residues. The CDR3 reads CASSLQTGPGKLFF. The CDR3 DNA reads as TGTGCCAGCAGCCTACAGACAGGGCCGGGAAAACTGTTTTTT.

The chain employs TRBV5-1 and TRBJ2-1; possible D gene TRBD2, 5 bases. There are 16 residues in the CDR3. Trimming stripped 2 bases from V and 3 bases from J, with 15 bases between. From germline, CDR1 is SGHRS and CDR2 YFSETQ. CDR3 nucleotide sequence: TGCGCCAGCAGCTTACGGGCGGGCACATTCTACAATGAGCAGTTCTTC. Its translation: CASSLRAGTFYNEQFF.

This sequence joins TRBV18 and TRBJ1-1; 7 nucleotides agree with TRBD1. Germline loops: CDR1 KGHSH, CDR2 LQKENI. V shed 3 bases, J shed 3 bases, and the junction held 4 bases outside the gene matches. The CDR3 is made up of 14 amino acids. The CDR3 spells CASSPGQVDTEAFF. The CDR3, as DNA: TGTGCCAGCTCACCCGGACAGGTGGACACTGAAGCTTTCTTT.

The chain is built from TRBV7-6 and TRBJ1-5; D may be TRBD1 (5 bases). This CDR3 spans 14 amino acids. Trimming cost V 5 bases and J 3 bases, with 11 bases left between them. Looked up from germline, CDR1 is SGHVS and CDR2 is FNYEAQ. Here the CDR3 DNA reads TGTGCCAGCAGCCCCCAGGGCCTCAATCAGCCCCAGCATTTT. This encodes CASSPQGLNQPQHF.

There are a few counts of this clone. The V and J genes are TRBV18 and TRBJ2-7, with 8 bases fitting TRBD1. CDR3 length equals 13 residues. V was pared by 5 bases and J by 3 bases, with 3 bases of the junction left unmatched. Looked up from germline, CDR1 is KGHSH and CDR2 is LQKENI. In DNA form, the CDR3 reads TGTGCCAGCTCAGGACAGGGCGGCTACGAGCAGTACTTC. Residues: CASSGQGGYEQYF.

This chain uses TRBV2 with TRBJ1-1; no clear D. Trimming took 11 bases from V and 0 from J, leaving 19 bases between them. Germline V gives CDR1 SNHLY, CDR2 FYNNEI. The length of the CDR3 is 15 residues. This CDR3 reads CAAPAAPGMNTEAFF. The CDR3, as DNA: TGTGCCGCCCCCGCAGCCCCTGGTATGAACACTGAAGCTTTCTTT.

The V call is TRBV5-4, the J call TRBJ2-5, with D maybe TRBD2 (5 bases). The V end was cut by 0 bases, the J end by 4 bases, with 16 bases between. The V gene's germline CDR1 is SGHNT and CDR2 YYREEE (reference sequence). The CDR3 totals 16 residues. The CDR3 protein is CASSLERLADLETQYF. CDR3 in DNA: TGTGCCAGCAGCTTGGAGCGTCTGGCGGACTTAGAGACCCAGTACTTC. The full variable domain, completed using reference TRBV5-4 and TRBJ2-5, is ETGVTQSPTHLIKTRGQQVTLRCSSQSGHNTVSWYQQALGQGPQFIFQYYREEENGRGNFPPRFSGLQFPNYSSELNVNALELDDSALYLCASSLERLADLETQYFGPGTRLLVL.

The chain recombines TRBV5-6 with TRBJ2-7; D not certain. This CDR3 is 13 amino acids long. Trimming took off 6 bases at V and 3 bases at J, with 13 bases between the two ends. Germline CDR1 and CDR2: SGHDT and YYEEEE. The CDR3 DNA reads TGTGCCAGCACCACCGGAACCAACTACGAGCAGTACTTC. It codes for CASTTGTNYEQYF.

This clone was picked up one time. The chain uses TRBV30 and TRBJ2-1; 8 positions match TRBD1. CDR3 length: 14 amino acids. The ends lost 3 bases at V and 2 bases at J; junction bases unmatched: 3. CDR1 and CDR2 (germline): GTSNPN, SVGIG (reference sequence). Here the CDR3 reads CAWRAGGTYNEQFF. CDR3 in DNA: TGTGCCTGGAGGGCAGGGGGCACCTACAATGAGCAGTTCTTC.

The chain joins TRBV24-1 to TRBJ1-5; a weak D match, TRBD1 (5 bases). Looked up from germline, CDR1 is KGHDR and CDR2 is SFDVKD. The CDR3 spans 20 residues. Trimming left V 8 bases short and J 4 bases short, with 32 bases between. CDR3 sequence reads: CATIRRPGRSGRTQNQPQHF. The CDR3 coding sequence is TGTGCCACCATCCGAAGGCCGGGACGGAGTGGCCGGACACAAAATCAGCCCCAGCATTTT.

V is TRBV1 and J is TRBJ2-1; the table names TRBD2, a call not compared with the DNA. TRBV1 is reported as a pseudogene. The CDR3 covers 15 residues. The CDR3 bases are TGCACCAGCAGCCAAGATTTAGCGGGGCACAATGAGCAGTTCTTC. It specifies CTSSQDLAGHNEQFF.

The V and J genes are TRBV5-1 and TRBJ1-5, with 7 nucleotides matching TRBD1. V gave up 4 bases and J gave up 4 bases; unmatched junction bases: 5. CDR1 and CDR2 from the germline V gene are SGHRS and YFSETQ. The CDR3 covers 14 residues. CDR3 residues: CASSTGQQNQPQHF. CDR3 DNA sequence: TGCGCCAGCAGCACGGGACAGCAGAATCAGCCCCAGCATTTT.

In DNA, the CDR3 is TGTGCCAGCAGTGACCGACAGTACAATGAGCAGTTCTTC. This codes for CASSDRQYNEQFF. The chain employs TRBV2 and TRBJ2-1; tentatively, D is TRBD1 (5 bases). The CDR3 runs to 13 residues. V gave up 3 bases and J gave up 4 bases, with 7 bases separating them. Germline V gene lookup returns CDR1 SNHLY and CDR2 FYNNEI. Full variable domain (rest looked up from reference TRBV2 and TRBJ2-1): EPEVTQTPSHQVTQMGQEVILRCVPISNHLYFYWYRQILGQKVEFLVSFYNNEISEKSEIFDDQFSVERPDGSNFTLKIRSTKLEDSAMYFCASSDRQYNEQFFGPGTRLTVL.

This clone appeared a single time. The chain employs TRBV9 and TRBJ1-1; unclear D gene. The CDR3 runs to 14 residues. Trimming cost V 4 bases and J 5 bases, with 15 bases left between them. Germline CDR1 and CDR2: SGDLS and YYNGEE. The CDR3 DNA reads TGTGCCAGCAGCCTCATTACTACGGGGACTGAAGCTTTCTTT. It encodes CASSLITTGTEAFF.

The table lists this clone with a few counts. The chain employs TRBV5-1 and TRBJ2-7; TRBD1 agrees at 8 bases. The CDR3 sequence is 15 residues long. The V and J ends lost 7 bases and 0 bases, in that order; junction bases with no gene match: 9. The germline V gene encodes CDR1 SGHRS and CDR2 YFSETQ. The CDR3 DNA reads as TGCGCCAGCTCTGAGCCGGGACAGGCCTCCTACGAGCAGTACTTC. This encodes CASSEPGQASYEQYF.

This clone has just one count. The chain joins TRBV3-1 (or the pseudogene TRBV3-2) to TRBJ2-7; 9 bases fit TRBD2. The CDR3 covers 15 residues. J lost 7 bases, V lost 4 bases, and 11 bases had no gene match. Per the germline V gene, CDR1 is LGHDT and CDR2 is YNNKEL (reference sequence). The CDR3 DNA follows: TGTGCCAGCAGCCGGTCGTGGAGCGGGAGGAATGAGCAGTACTTC. Its translation is CASSRSWSGRNEQYF.